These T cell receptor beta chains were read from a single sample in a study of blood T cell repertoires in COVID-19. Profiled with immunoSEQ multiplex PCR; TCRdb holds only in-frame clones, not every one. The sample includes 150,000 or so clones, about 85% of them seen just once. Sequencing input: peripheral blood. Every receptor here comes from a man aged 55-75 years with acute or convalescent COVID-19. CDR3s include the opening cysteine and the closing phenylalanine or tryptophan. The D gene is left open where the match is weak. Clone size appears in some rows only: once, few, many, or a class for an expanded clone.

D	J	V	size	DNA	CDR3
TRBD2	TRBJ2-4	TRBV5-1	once	TGCGCCAGCAGCGCCTCTAGCGGGAACGGAGCTCGTGTGTACTTC	CASSASSGNGARVYF
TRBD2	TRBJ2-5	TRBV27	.	TGTGCCAGCAGTCTTCCGGGAGGGGAGACCCAGTACTTC	CASSLPGGETQYF
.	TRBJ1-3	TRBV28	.	TGTGCCAGCAGTTTATCCCCCCCTGGGGAGCGGTGGTATTTT	CASSLSPPGERWYF
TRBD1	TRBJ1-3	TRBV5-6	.	TGTGCCAGCAGCCCCGGGACAGGGACTGGAAACACCATATATTTT	CASSPGTGTGNTIYF
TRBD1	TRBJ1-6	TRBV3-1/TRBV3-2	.	TGTGCCAGCAGCACTCGACAGGGGGTATATAATTCACCCCTCCACTTT	CASSTRQGVYNSPLHF
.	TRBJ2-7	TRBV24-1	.	TGTGCCACCAGTTCAACATCGGGAAGCTTCTACGAGCAGTACTTC	CATSSTSGSFYEQYF
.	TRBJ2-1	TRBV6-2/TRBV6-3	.	TGTGCCAGCAGTACCTCGAAAGCGGCAGACAATGAGCAGTTCTTC	CASSTSKAADNEQFF
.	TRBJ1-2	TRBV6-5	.	TGTGCCAGCACCTCACGGGGTACCTGGGGTGGCTACACCTTC	CASTSRGTWGGYTF
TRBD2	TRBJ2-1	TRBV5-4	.	TGTGCCAGCAGCTTTAGACTAGCGGGAGTGGGTGAGCAGTTCTTC	CASSFRLAGVGEQFF
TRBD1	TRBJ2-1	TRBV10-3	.	TGTGCCATCAGTGAGTCCGTGGGGGACAGGGGGGCAATGGAGCAGTTCTTC	CAISESVGDRGAMEQFF
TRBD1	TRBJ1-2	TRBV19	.	TGTGCCAGTAGTACTACCCAGGGGGGAGGCTACACCTTC	CASSTTQGGGYTF
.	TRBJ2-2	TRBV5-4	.	TGTGCCAGCAGCTTAGGAGGGCCCTCCGCCGGGGAGCTGTTTTTT	CASSLGGPSAGELFF
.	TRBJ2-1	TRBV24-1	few	TGTGCCACCAGTGAACCCGGGACATCGTACAATGAGCAGTTCTTC	CATSEPGTSYNEQFF
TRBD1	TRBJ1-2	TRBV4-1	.	TGCGCCAGCAGCCAAGCTGGACAGGAAACCTATGGCTACACCTTC	CASSQAGQETYGYTF
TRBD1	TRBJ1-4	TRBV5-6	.	TGTGCCAGCGTCTTACAGGGGAGGGAAAAACTGTTTTTT	CASVLQGREKLFF
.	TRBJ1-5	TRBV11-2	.	TGTGCCAGCAGCCTGGACAGCAATAGCAATCAGCCCCAGCATTTT	CASSLDSNSNQPQHF
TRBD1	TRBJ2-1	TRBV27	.	TGTGCCAGCAGTTGGGGACAGGGGAGCTACAATGAGCAGTTCTTC	CASSWGQGSYNEQFF
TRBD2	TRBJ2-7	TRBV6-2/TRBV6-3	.	TGTGCCAGCAGCCAGACTAGCGGGAACGACGAGCAGTACTTC	CASSQTSGNDEQYF
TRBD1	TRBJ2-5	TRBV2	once	TGTGCCAGCACCTCGGCCACAGGGGCGATGGAAGAGACCCAGTACTTC	CASTSATGAMEETQYF
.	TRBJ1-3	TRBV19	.	TGTGCCAGTAGTACCCCAAAACCAACAAGAAACTCTGGAAACACCATATATTTT	CASSTPKPTRNSGNTIYF
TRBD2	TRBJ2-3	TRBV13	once	TGTGCCAGCAGCTCCTCCTTAGCGGGAGTGGCAGATACGCAGTATTTT	CASSSSLAGVADTQYF
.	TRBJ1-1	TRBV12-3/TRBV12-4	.	TGTGCCACTGCGATTGTGACTGAAGCTTTCTTT	CATAIVTEAFF
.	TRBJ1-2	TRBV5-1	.	TGCGCCAGCAGTCAACCAGGGGTAAACTATGGCTACACCTTC	CASSQPGVNYGYTF
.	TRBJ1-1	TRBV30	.	TGTGCCTGGAGTACCTCATTCGACAGTGAAACTGAAGCTTTCTTT	CAWSTSFDSETEAFF
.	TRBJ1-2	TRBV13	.	TGTGCCAGCAGCTTAGGACAGGAAGATAACTATGGCTACACCTTC	CASSLGQEDNYGYTF
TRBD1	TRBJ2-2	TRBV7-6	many	TGTGCCAGCAGCTTAGCGGGACAGGGGCCCGGGGAGCTGTTTTTT	CASSLAGQGPGELFF
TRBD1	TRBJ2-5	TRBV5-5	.	TGTGCCAGCAGCCCCGGGACAGGGGGAATTTTATTTGAGACCCAGTACTTC	CASSPGTGGILFETQYF
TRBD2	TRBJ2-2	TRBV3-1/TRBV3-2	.	TGTGCCAGCAGCCAAGAAGGCCTAGCGGGAGGGCCCGGAACCGGGGAGCTGTTTTTT	CASSQEGLAGGPGTGELFF
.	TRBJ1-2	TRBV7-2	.	TGTGCCAGCAGCCCGTCCCGGGACTATGGCTACACCTTC	CASSPSRDYGYTF
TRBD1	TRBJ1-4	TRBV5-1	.	TGCGCCAGCAGCTTGCTTACAGGGGCAACTAATGAAAAACTGTTTTTT	CASSLLTGATNEKLFF
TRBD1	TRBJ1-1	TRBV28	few	TGTGCCAGCAGTTCCCCCGGGACAGGGGGAGGTAACACTGAAGCTTTCTTT	CASSSPGTGGGNTEAFF
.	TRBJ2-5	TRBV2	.	TGTGCCAGCAATCGTCAGGGGGGCCGGGAGACCCAGTACTTC	CASNRQGGRETQYF
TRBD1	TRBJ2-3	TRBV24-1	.	TGTGCCACCAGTGGGGACAGGTACACAGATACGCAGTATTTT	CATSGDRYTDTQYF
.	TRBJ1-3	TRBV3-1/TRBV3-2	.	TGTGCCAGCAGCCAAGAACGGGGAGGAAACACCATATATTTT	CASSQERGGNTIYF
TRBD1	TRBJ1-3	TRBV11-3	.	TGTGCCAGCAGCCTGGACAGGGGGCTTCGGAACACCATATATTTT	CASSLDRGLRNTIYF
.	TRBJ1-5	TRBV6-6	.	TGTGCCAGCAGCAGACAGTGGGATCAGCCCCAGCATTTT	CASSRQWDQPQHF